Listed below are T cell receptor beta chains from one sample, sequenced in a study of T cell responses to AZD1222 COVID-19 vaccine. TCRdb's copy holds only in-frame clones and misses some; the assay was immunoSEQ multiplex PCR. The sample gives 95,000 to 110,000 clones, around nine tenths of which show up once; under 20% is in the top ten. The source was peripheral blood, collected on day 0 of AZD1222 vaccination. The receptors originated from an adult in good health. The CDR3 runs from the conserved cysteine through the conserved F or W.

14,TRBJ2-1,TRBV2,CANLRDRGYNEQFF
13,TRBJ1-2,TRBV12-3/TRBV12-4,CASSLSLNYGYTF
13,TRBJ1-4,TRBV12-3/TRBV12-4,CASSLASNEKLFF
15,TRBJ1-4,TRBV4-2,CASSQHLDGPPKLFF
16,TRBJ1-3,TRBV4-1,CASSPRGVGSGNTIYF
14,TRBJ1-1,TRBV6-1,CASSEGTGGTEAFF
15,TRBJ2-7,TRBV7-9,CASSASGQGHYEQYF
14,TRBJ1-5,TRBV20-1,CSASGGARNQPQHF
15,TRBJ2-7,TRBV5-1,CASRPNGGASYEQYF
11,TRBJ1-2,TRBV25-1,CASRGVDGYTF
21,TRBJ1-2,TRBV4-1,CASSQELFDVDRRGANYGYTF
16,TRBJ2-7,TRBV9,CASSSDTGSLSYEQYF
13,TRBJ1-1,TRBV7-6,CASSHRGREEAFF
14,TRBJ1-6,TRBV3-1/TRBV3-2,CASSPGQVYSPLHF
16,TRBJ2-5,TRBV7-2,CASSPGLVGGGETQYF
12,TRBJ1-1,TRBV19,CASNQGGTEAFF
18,TRBJ2-1,TRBV6-4,CASSDSKRGGRGYNEQFF
16,TRBJ1-1,TRBV27,CASSPYGKGGNTEAFF
12,TRBJ2-2,TRBV9,CASSEGAGELFF
14,TRBJ1-2,TRBV14,CASSHRASNYGYTF
14,TRBJ1-2,TRBV5-6,CASSPKRTVYGYTF
12,TRBJ1-5,TRBV5-5,CASSAYQGPQHF
13,TRBJ2-5,TRBV10-3,CAISGGVQETQYF
15,TRBJ1-1,TRBV6-5,CASSYSKQQNTEAFF
15,TRBJ2-1,TRBV7-3,CASSVTWGAHNEQFF
14,TRBJ1-3,TRBV4-1,CASSPTISGNTIYF
13,TRBJ2-5,TRBV11-2,CASSLGWGETQYF
15,TRBJ2-2,TRBV7-8,CASSSIGTKTGELFF
16,TRBJ2-5,TRBV7-3,CASSQTGGSVGETQYF